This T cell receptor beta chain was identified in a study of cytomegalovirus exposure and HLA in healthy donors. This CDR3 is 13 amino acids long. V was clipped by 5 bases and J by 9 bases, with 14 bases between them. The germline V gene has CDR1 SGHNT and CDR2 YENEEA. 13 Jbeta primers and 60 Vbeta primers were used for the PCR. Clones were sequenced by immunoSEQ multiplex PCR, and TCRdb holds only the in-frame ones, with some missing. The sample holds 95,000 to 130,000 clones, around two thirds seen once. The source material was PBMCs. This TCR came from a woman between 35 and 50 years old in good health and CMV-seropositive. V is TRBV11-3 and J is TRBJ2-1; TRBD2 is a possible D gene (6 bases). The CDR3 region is CASSRSRRGEQFF. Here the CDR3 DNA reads TGTGCCAGCAGCCGAAGTAGGAGGGGTGAGCAGTTCTTC. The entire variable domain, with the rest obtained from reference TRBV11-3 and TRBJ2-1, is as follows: EAGVVQSPRYKIIEKKQPVAFWCNPISGHNTLYWYLQNLGQGPELLIRYENEEAVDDSQLPKDRFSAERLKGVDSTLKIQPAELGDSAVYLCASSRSRRGEQFFGPGTRLTVL.